This TCR beta chain was retrieved from a study of blood T cell repertoires in COVID-19. Study-wide context: The analysed material was cDNA or gDNA that came from T cells, B-cell-depleted T cells, or PBMCs.

Original processing notes: Amplifying reference gene primers gave estimates of nucleated cell counts. Clones were sequenced by immunoSEQ multiplex PCR, and TCRdb holds only the in-frame ones, with some missing. The DNA was the basis for D and trimming; V, J and clone size are from that table. This sample has a few hundred thousand clones, with 75% to 90% found just once. Per germline, CDR1 LGHNA and CDR2 YNFKEQ. Trimming pared 1 base from V and 7 bases from J, leaving 17 bases between. The CDR3 sequence is 16 residues long. The sequenced sample consisted of PBMCs or T cells enriched from blood (not recorded which). J is TRBJ2-1 and V is TRBV4-2; D not certain. The clonotype originates from a man aged 25-45 years who had recovered from COVID-19. The CDR3 region is CASSQGMGSFKNEQFF. CDR3 sequence (DNA): TGTGCCAGCAGCCAAGGGATGGGTAGCTTTAAGAATGAGCAGTTCTTC.